The clone carrying this T cell receptor (beta chain) showed up many times. CDR3 size: 11 residues. V was pared by 7 bases and J by 5 bases, with 8 bases between. Looked up from germline, CDR1 is SGHRS and CDR2 is YFSETQ. This specimen comes from a study of response to subunit inactivated influenza vaccine. Using its own MiXCR run on the RT-PCR reads, TCRdb lists one record per CDR3 protein. The sample holds 500,000 to 600,000 distinct CDR3 sequences, approximately 12% seen once. The V gene is TRBV5-1, the J gene TRBJ2-3; D is perhaps TRBD1 or TRBD2 (6 bases each). The sample here was PBMCs from blood, taken roughly 45 days after vaccination. The sequence was collected from a man in his fifties or sixties who received an inactivated influenza vaccine. CDR3: CASGGRDTQYF. The CDR3 DNA follows: TGCGCCAGCGGGGGGCGAGATACGCAGTATTTT.